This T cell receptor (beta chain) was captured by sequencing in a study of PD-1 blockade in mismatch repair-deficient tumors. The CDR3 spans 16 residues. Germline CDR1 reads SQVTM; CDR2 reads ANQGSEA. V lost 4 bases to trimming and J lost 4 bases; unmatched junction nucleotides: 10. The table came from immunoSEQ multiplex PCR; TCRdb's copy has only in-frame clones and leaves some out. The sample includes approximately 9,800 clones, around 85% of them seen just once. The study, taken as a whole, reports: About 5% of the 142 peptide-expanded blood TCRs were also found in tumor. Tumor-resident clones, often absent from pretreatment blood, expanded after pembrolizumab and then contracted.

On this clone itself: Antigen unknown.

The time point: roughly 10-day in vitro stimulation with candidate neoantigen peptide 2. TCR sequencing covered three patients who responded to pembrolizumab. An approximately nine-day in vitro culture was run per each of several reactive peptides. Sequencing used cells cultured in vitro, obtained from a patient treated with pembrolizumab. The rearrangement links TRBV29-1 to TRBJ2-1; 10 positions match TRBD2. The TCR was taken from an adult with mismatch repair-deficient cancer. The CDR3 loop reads CSVAITSGTGYNEQFF. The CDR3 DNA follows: TGCAGCGTTGCGATTACTAGCGGGACCGGGTACAATGAGCAGTTCTTC.